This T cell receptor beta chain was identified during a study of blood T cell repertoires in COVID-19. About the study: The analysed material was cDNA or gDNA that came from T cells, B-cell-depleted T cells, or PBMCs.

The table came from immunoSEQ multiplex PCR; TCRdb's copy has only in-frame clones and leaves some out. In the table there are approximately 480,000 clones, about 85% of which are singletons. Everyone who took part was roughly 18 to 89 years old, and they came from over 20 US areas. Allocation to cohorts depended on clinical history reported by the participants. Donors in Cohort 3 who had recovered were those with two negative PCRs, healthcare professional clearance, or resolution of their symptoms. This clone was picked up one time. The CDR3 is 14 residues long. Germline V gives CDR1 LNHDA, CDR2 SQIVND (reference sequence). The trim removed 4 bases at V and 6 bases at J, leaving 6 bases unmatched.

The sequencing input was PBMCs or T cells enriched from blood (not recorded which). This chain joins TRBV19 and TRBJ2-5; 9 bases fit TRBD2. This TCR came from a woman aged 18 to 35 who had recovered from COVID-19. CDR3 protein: CASSSGGAGKTQYF. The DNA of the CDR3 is TGTGCCAGTAGTAGCGGGGGGGCCGGAAAGACCCAGTACTTC.